The present T cell receptor beta chain was sequenced within a study of blood T cell repertoires in COVID-19. This CDR3 is 15 amino acids long. CDR1 and CDR2 from the germline V gene are SGHTA and FQGNSA. Trimming at V came to 5 bases and at J to 4 bases, leaving 10 bases not matched to a gene. In this sample, this clone turned up once. The data were produced by immunoSEQ multiplex PCR, yet TCRdb's version contains in-frame clones alone and is incomplete. The table has over 150,000 clones, 85% to 90% seen once. This chain links TRBV7-2 with TRBJ2-5; 7 bases line up with TRBD2. Sequenced input: peripheral blood. The sequence came from a man in his fifties who had recovered from COVID-19. The CDR3 sequence is CASSPYGTTAETQYF. In DNA, the CDR3 is TGTGCCAGCAGCCCCTATGGGACTACCGCAGAGACCCAGTACTTC. The whole variable domain, filled in from reference TRBV7-2 and TRBJ2-5, reads GAGVSQSPSNKVTEKGKDVELRCDPISGHTALYWYRQSLGQGLEFLIYFQGNSAPDKSGLPSDRFSAERTGGSVSTLTIQRTQQEDSAVYLCASSPYGTTAETQYFGPGTRLLVL.